This T cell receptor (beta chain) was identified during a study of vaccination effects on CD4 cells after COVID-19. Whole-study results and caveats: Few convalescent patients were studied, and early post-infection samples were lacking. At late timepoints after vaccination, vaccine- and infection-induced clones shrank markedly.

Turning to this clone: No antigen is known for it.

The CDR3 contains 13 residues. Germline V CDR1 and CDR2: SGHAT, FQDESV (reference sequence). V was cut by 5 bases and J by 4 bases, with 11 bases left in between. Before any sequencing was done, the ViraFEST assay used viral peptide pools to expand antigen-specific CD4+ T cells. Following a roughly 9-day culture, CD4+ T cells were purified. SARS-CoV-2 infected the person between March and December 2020, as confirmed by PCR. About 2.2 million PBMC per well were cultured with 10 IU/ml IL-2 and around 9.4 ug/ml peptides. Here immunoSEQ multiplex PCR was the method, and the copy in TCRdb shows in-frame clones only, minus some. The table has 45,000 to 70,000 clones, around 82% seen once.

The rearrangement uses TRBV11-1 and TRBJ1-2; D may be TRBD1 (6 bases). The sequence was collected from a human donor who had a prior SARS-CoV-2 infection. Sequencing used CD4+ T cells from PBMCs cultured with HIV peptides, obtained before COVID-19 vaccination. The subset was: HIV-1 Nef peptide pool negative control/reference culture. For the CDR3, the DNA is TGTGCCAGCAGCCCATCAGGGGCCTATGGCTACACCTTC. This encodes CASSPSGAYGYTF.